This TCR beta chain originates from a study of blood T cell repertoires in COVID-19 (dated by TCRdb to the early 2020s). With regard to the full study: Samples from collaborators originated in the United States, Italy and Spain and spanned both the acute and convalescent phases of COVID-19. The prospective study material was composed of cDNA or gDNA derived from T cells, B-cell-depleted T cells, or PBMCs. Subjects who had been exposed to COVID-19, were actively infected with it, or had recovered from it provided the deeply sampled blood TCRbeta repertoires that made up the dataset. The repertoires were released in a freely available public database meant as a resource for research on the immune response to SARS-CoV-2. Samples came from the ongoing ImmuneRACE study (first 160 participants) plus 1,254 subjects from 6 global collaborators. A de-identified subject ID, COVID-19 status, age in years and sex were almost always included in the sample metadata. Where available, HLA class I and class II types were taken from metadata supplied by the sample provider and were not determined by assay-based typing. Results and caveats for the whole study, not just this receptor: Clinical and demographic metadata were provided uncurated, with the amount varying by source and participant.

The collaborating institutions used their own protocols to collect whole blood in K2EDTA tubes. For TCRbeta analysis, collaborator samples were shipped as frozen whole blood, as isolated PBMCs, or as DNA extracted from either sample type. The immunoSEQ Assay, a bias-controlled multiplex PCR, was used to amplify TCRbeta CDR3 regions from genomic DNA. The study's own analysis went as follows. The number of nucleated cells in each sample was estimated by amplification of reference gene primers within the assay. Sequence reads were collapsed and filtered to measure the absolute abundance of every unique TCRbeta CDR3 rearrangement. For each sample, productive Simpson clonality was calculated as the square root of Simpson's diversity index over productive rearrangements. Here the immuneACCESS table is served through TCRdb, limited to in-frame sequences with V and J called. Missing clones are a known gap in these copies; in checked studies unresolved V genes cover under half, and the rest lacks a known reason. V and J calls and clone size are those listed in that table; D and trimming were worked out from the DNA. Here the sample has approximately 110,000 clones; 86% occur a single time. The ten largest clones add up to about 5% of the sample.

CDR1 and CDR2, looked up from the germline V gene (reference sequence), are SGHNT and YYREEE. The CDR3 spans 14 residues, from the cysteine through the phenylalanine. Of all the DNA, just the CDR3 is kept, 42 bases in frame from base 1. About this clone: Its recognized antigen is unknown. An end of the junction differs from the germline gene, which may be a read error.

Sequencing was carried out using peripheral blood. The receptor's source is a human donor in a cohort sampled during active COVID-19. This receptor chain uses TRBV5-4 and TRBJ1-2; no D gene is confidently identified. The DNA sequence is TGTGCCAGCAGTTTGGTCGGGGTTAACTATGGCTACACCTTC. This yields the protein CASSLVGVNYGYTF.